Sequencing of this T cell receptor beta chain was carried out in a study of Graves' ophthalmopathy and Graves' hyperthyroidism. General study findings and limits: Appearing in blood as well were most expanded thyroid clonotypes above 0.001 frequency. Discriminating ophthalmopathy from stable hyperthyroidism, a 13-signature model attained a sensitivity of about 88% and a specificity of about 83%.

This clonotype was counted ten times or more. Its target is not known. Amplification of the TCR beta CDR3 regions used RNA transcripts (as template). The first-round RT-PCR employed HTBI primers together with the Qiagen OneStep RT-PCR kit. A multiplex PCR was then performed as the second round. TCRdb reprocessed the multiplex PCR reads via MiXCR and lists one record per CDR3 protein. The sample carries over a million distinct CDR3 sequences, roughly two fifths recorded once. Lactation, pregnancy, uncontrolled infections and other autoimmune diseases were all grounds for excluding patients. The sequence was collected from an adult man with Graves' hyperthyroidism. The sample was peripheral blood or thyroid tissue (not recorded which).

The CDR3 reads CSVEAMYTEAFF. Here the CDR3 DNA reads TGCAGCGTTGAGGCAATGTATACTGAAGCTTTCTTT. J is TRBJ1-1 and V is TRBV29-1; no firm D call. V lost 3 bases and J 5 bases, leaving 10 bases between the germline ends. The CDR3 covers 12 residues. The germline V gene has CDR1 SQVTM and CDR2 ANQGSEA.